The 17 T cell receptor beta chains below were found in one sample sequenced in a study of T cell changes during pregnancy in multiple sclerosis. The data were produced by immunoSEQ multiplex PCR, yet TCRdb's version contains in-frame clones alone and is incomplete. The sample holds tens of thousands of clones, 85% to 95% seen once. The material sequenced was CD8+ T cells from peripheral blood mononuclear cells, taken in the third trimester of pregnancy. These receptors were obtained from a female donor in good health, enrolled as a control in a pregnancy study.

The chain couples TRBV9 to TRBJ2-7; 8 bases are a match to TRBD2. Trimming at V came to 4 bases and at J to 4 bases, leaving 10 bases not matched to a gene. Per the germline V gene, CDR1 is SGDLS and CDR2 is YYNGEE. This CDR3 is 15 amino acids long. The CDR3 nucleotides read TGTGCCAGCAGCTACGACCGGGGCGGGGGGTACGAGCAGTACTTC. It specifies CASSYDRGGGYEQYF.

The chain recombines TRBV5-6 with TRBJ1-3; D might be TRBD1 (6 bases). Trimming removed 2 bases at V and 6 bases at J, with 12 bases between. The CDR3 runs to 14 residues. Germline CDR1 SGHDT, CDR2 YYEEEE. The CDR3 nucleotides read TGTGCCAGCAGCTTCGGCAGGGGAATAAACACCATATATTTT. As protein: CASSFGRGINTIYF.

This chain connects TRBV6-6 to TRBJ2-3; 10 positions match TRBD1. CDR1 and CDR2 from the germline V gene are MNHNY and SVGAGI (reference sequence). This CDR3 spans 16 amino acids. V lost 8 bases, J lost 4 bases, and 12 bases stayed unmatched. CDR3 amino acids: CASRLADRGRPDTQYF. The CDR3 bases are TGTGCCAGCCGCTTGGCTGACAGGGGGCGTCCAGATACGCAGTATTTT.

This clone was found once. The chain joins TRBV30 to TRBJ2-2, with D perhaps TRBD1 (6 bases). The V end was cut by 2 bases, the J end by 5 bases, with 12 bases between. Looked up from germline, CDR1 is GTSNPN and CDR2 is SVGIG (reference sequence). The CDR3 has 14 amino acids. This chain's CDR3 is CAWSYEGVTGELFF. In nucleotides, the CDR3 is TGTGCCTGGAGTTACGAGGGGGTGACCGGGGAGCTGTTTTTT.

This chain joins TRBV19 and TRBJ1-1; D uncertain. V lost 9 bases and J 1 base, leaving 12 bases between the germline ends. Germline CDR1 reads LNHDA; CDR2 reads SQIVND (reference sequence). This CDR3 is 13 amino acids long. Here the CDR3 reads CASRKEGNTEAFF. The CDR3 bases are TGTGCCAGCCGGAAGGAGGGGAACACTGAAGCTTTCTTT.

The genes are TRBV5-6 and TRBJ1-2; D gene unclear. Per the germline V gene, CDR1 is SGHDT and CDR2 is YYEEEE. CDR3 length equals 16 residues. V was cut by 4 bases and J by 0 bases, with 16 bases left in between. The CDR3 reads CASSLPDSTPNYGYTF. For the CDR3, the DNA is TGTGCCAGCAGCCTCCCGGACTCGACACCTAACTATGGCTACACCTTC. The full variable domain, in which reference TRBV5-6 and TRBJ1-2 provide the parts outside the CDR3, is DAGVTQSPTHLIKTRGQQVTLRCSPKSGHDTVSWYQQALGQGPQFIFQYYEEEERQRGNFPDRFSGHQFPNYSSELNVNALLLGDSALYLCASSLPDSTPNYGYTFGSGTRLTVV.

The rearrangement uses TRBV9 and TRBJ1-2; the match to TRBD1 covers 9 bases. CDR3 length: 15 amino acids. Germline-derived CDR1 and CDR2 are SGDLS and YYNGEE. Trimming took 3 bases from V and 1 from J; bases not matched to a gene: 4. The CDR3 here is CASSARQGDNYGYTF. As DNA, the CDR3 is TGTGCCAGCAGCGCTAGACAGGGGGATAACTATGGCTACACCTTC. Combining the CDR3 with reference TRBV9 and TRBJ1-2 gives the whole variable domain DSGVTQTPKHLITATGQRVTLRCSPRSGDLSVYWYQQSLDQGLQFLIQYYNGEERAKGNILERFSAQQFPDLHSELNLSSLELGDSALYFCASSARQGDNYGYTFGSGTRLTVV.

The V gene is TRBV11-2, the J gene TRBJ2-5, with 11 bases that match TRBD2. The junction had 3 bases not matched to a gene; V was cut back by 3 bases and J by 3 bases. The CDR3 is made up of 15 amino acids. Per germline, CDR1 SGHAT and CDR2 FQNNGV. This chain's CDR3 is CASSFETSGEETQYF. CDR3 sequence (DNA): TGTGCCAGCAGCTTCGAGACTAGCGGGGAAGAGACCCAGTACTTC.

The chain employs TRBV9 and TRBJ1-1; 8 nucleotides agree with TRBD1. The CDR3 extends over 15 amino acids. The germline CDR1 and CDR2 sequences are SGDLS and YYNGEE. V lost 2 bases, J lost 4 bases, and 7 bases stayed unmatched. CDR3 DNA: TGTGCCAGCAGCGTGTTACAGGGGGTTGTCACTGAAGCTTTCTTT. Translating it yields CASSVLQGVVTEAFF.

The chain combines TRBV29-1 with TRBJ2-7; possible D gene TRBD1, 5 bases. The CDR3 extends over 12 amino acids. Germline values: CDR1 SQVTM, CDR2 ANQGSEA. The V gene lost 4 bases and the J gene lost 3 bases, with 10 bases spanning the gap. CDR3 coding DNA: TGCAGCGTTGTAGGTAGGGGCTACGAGCAGTACTTC. Residues: CSVVGRGYEQYF.

This chain uses TRBV5-6 with TRBJ2-5; 16 bases are shared with TRBD2. Germline assignment: CDR1 SGHDT and CDR2 YYEEEE. The CDR3 spans 18 residues. Unmatched junction bases numbered 10, after V lost 3 bases and J lost 5 bases. The CDR3 sequence: CASSSGLAGGGRLETQYF. For the CDR3, the DNA is TGTGCCAGCAGCTCGGGACTAGCGGGGGGGGGAAGGTTGGAGACCCAGTACTTC.

The genes are TRBV19 and TRBJ1-5, with 7 bases lining up with TRBD1. Germline values: CDR1 LNHDA, CDR2 SQIVND (reference sequence). V shed 6 bases, J shed 5 bases, and the junction held 7 bases outside the gene matches. The CDR3 spans 14 residues. Here the CDR3 DNA reads TGTGCCAGTAGCCCGAGGGACAGCTATCAGCCCCAGCATTTT. Translating gives CASSPRDSYQPQHF.

J is TRBJ1-2 and V is TRBV5-4; 10 bases align to TRBD1. Trimming cost V 6 bases and J 8 bases; bases outside gene matches: 4. The V gene's germline CDR1 is SGHNT and CDR2 YYREEE (reference sequence). The CDR3 spans 12 residues. The CDR3 reads CASTSTGGGYTF. The CDR3 DNA follows: TGTGCCAGCACCTCGACAGGGGGCGGCTACACCTTC.

The chain recombines TRBV7-9 with TRBJ1-4; 7 bases map to TRBD1. The CDR3 covers 18 residues. V shed 5 bases and J 4 bases; nucleotides not matched to a gene: 16. Germline V gene data show CDR1 as SEHNR and CDR2 as FQNEAQ (reference sequence). The CDR3 DNA reads as TGTGCCAGCAGCATCGTAGGAGGCCGGGCAGGGGGTAATGAAAAACTGTTTTTT. Amino acids: CASSIVGGRAGGNEKLFF.

The V gene is TRBV7-9, the J gene TRBJ2-1; 8 nucleotides line up with TRBD1. The CDR3 spans 15 residues. The trim removed 5 bases at V and 4 bases at J, leaving 7 bases unmatched. CDR1 and CDR2 from the germline V gene are SEHNR and FQNEAQ (reference sequence). The CDR3 reads CASSPRTGIYNEQFF. CDR3 bases: TGTGCCAGCAGCCCGAGGACAGGGATTTACAATGAGCAGTTCTTC.

The gene calls are TRBV4-3 and TRBJ1-2, with 7 bases identical to TRBD1. The V segment lost 1 base and the J segment 2 bases; nucleotides outside the gene matches: 7. The V gene's germline CDR1 is LGHNA and CDR2 YSLEER. This CDR3 is 16 amino acids long. CDR3 sequence reads: CASSQGQGEVNYGYTF. The CDR3 DNA reads as TGCGCCAGCAGCCAAGGACAGGGTGAGGTCAACTATGGCTACACCTTC.

The chain combines TRBV11-3 with TRBJ2-2, with no clear D. The CDR3 contains 13 residues. V was cut by 5 bases and J by 7 bases, with 11 bases left in between. Germline assignment: CDR1 SGHNT and CDR2 YENEEA. The DNA for the CDR3 is TGTGCCAGCAGCCCTGACATTCGCGGGGAGCTGTTTTTT. Encoded protein: CASSPDIRGELFF.